This T cell receptor (beta chain) was recovered during a study of T cell changes during pregnancy in multiple sclerosis. The protocol was immunoSEQ multiplex PCR, while the TCRdb copy is restricted to in-frame clones and leaves out a portion. The sample lists 84,000 or so clones, about 94% occurring once. The CDR3 extends over 17 amino acids. Per germline, CDR1 SGHRS and CDR2 YFSETQ. J lost 5 bases, V lost 3 bases, and 13 bases had no gene match. The TCR was taken from a female donor with multiple sclerosis, enrolled in a pregnancy study. Sequencing used peripheral blood, obtained in the third trimester of pregnancy. The rearrangement joins TRBV5-1 to TRBJ2-2; 7 nucleotides line up with TRBD2. CDR3 in amino acids: CASSSGLSPHPTGELFF. CDR3 DNA sequence: TGCGCCAGCAGCTCGGGACTATCACCCCACCCGACCGGGGAGCTGTTTTTT.